The present TCR beta chain was sequenced within a study of blood T cell repertoires in COVID-19. The overall study: The United States, Italy and Spain supplied acute and convalescent COVID-19 samples. T cells, B-cell-depleted T cells, or PBMCs supplied cDNA or gDNA.

Original processing methods: It was from reference gene primer amplification that nucleated cell counts were estimated. The data were produced by immunoSEQ multiplex PCR, yet TCRdb's version contains in-frame clones alone and is incomplete. V, J and clone size reflect that table, while D and trimming were determined from the DNA. The table lists around 240,000 clones, approximately 80% of them singletons, with less than 8% in the top ten. Sequences were obtained from peripheral blood. This sequence was found in a woman between 45 and 65 years old with acute or convalescent COVID-19.

The CDR3 here is CAISGDRGDINEQFF. The DNA for the CDR3 is TGTGCCATCAGTGGTGACAGGGGGGACATAAATGAGCAGTTCTTC. The rearrangement links TRBV10-3 to TRBJ2-1, with 9 bases identical to TRBD1. Germline V gene data show CDR1 as ENHRY and CDR2 as SYGVKD. Trimming at V came to 4 bases and at J to 7 bases, leaving 8 bases not matched to a gene. The CDR3 is 15 residues long.